One and the same sample provided the 16 T cell receptor beta chains below, sequenced in a study of blood T cell repertoires in COVID-19. The method was immunoSEQ multiplex PCR; TCRdb's version includes in-frame clones alone and lacks a portion of them. Among some 200,000 clones listed, about 91% were seen once. Material: peripheral blood. The receptors were sampled from a man younger than 45 with acute or convalescent COVID-19.

V usage is TRBV30 and J usage is TRBJ1-6; TRBD1 aligns across 8 bases. J was trimmed by 7 bases and V by 5 bases; bases with no gene match: 4. Germline CDR1 reads GTSNPN; CDR2 reads SVGIG (reference sequence). The CDR3 totals 13 residues. The CDR3 loop reads CAWQGARNSPLHF. CDR3 DNA: TGTGCCTGGCAGGGGGCAAGGAATTCACCCCTCCACTTT.

The V and J genes are TRBV5-4 and TRBJ2-5, with 12 bases aligning to TRBD1. The CDR3 contains 16 residues. Losses at the gene ends were 2 bases for V and 6 bases for J; bases not matched to a gene: 8. Germline loops: CDR1 SGHNT, CDR2 YYREEE (reference sequence). The CDR3 sequence: CASSFNRDRGLQTQYF. The CDR3 nucleotides are TGTGCCAGCAGCTTCAACCGGGACAGGGGGCTTCAGACCCAGTACTTC.

The rearrangement uses TRBV28 and TRBJ2-2; D may be TRBD1 (5 bases). Trimming took 3 bases from V and 4 from J, leaving 15 bases between them. The CDR3 consists of 16 residues. Germline assignment: CDR1 MDHEN and CDR2 SYDVKM. The chain's CDR3 is CASSFLWGSPTGELFF. CDR3 nucleotides: TGTGCCAGCAGTTTCTTGTGGGGCTCGCCCACCGGGGAGCTGTTTTTT.

This chain uses TRBV5-5 with TRBJ1-6, with 8 bases aligning to TRBD1. This CDR3 is built from 14 residues. Per the germline V gene, CDR1 is SGHKS and CDR2 is YYEKEE (reference sequence). After removal of 4 bases from V and 9 bases from J, the junction contained 6 bases not matched to a gene. CDR3 nucleotide sequence: TGTGCCAGCAGCCATCAGGGGGCTACTTCACCCCTCCACTTT. Protein sequence: CASSHQGATSPLHF.

The chain uses TRBV30 and TRBJ1-5; D is uncertain. Germline-derived CDR1 and CDR2 are GTSNPN and SVGIG (reference sequence). The CDR3 totals 12 residues. The ends were cut back, 2 bases at V and 4 bases at J, with 6 bases in the middle. The CDR3 spells CAWSYRNQPQHF. CDR3 bases: TGTGCCTGGAGTTATCGGAATCAGCCCCAGCATTTT.

This clone was picked up a small number of times. J is TRBJ1-1 and V is TRBV29-1, with 7 positions matching TRBD1. J gave up 1 base and V 5 bases, and 1 base lay outside the gene matches. In germline, CDR1 is SQVTM, CDR2 ANQGSEA. This CDR3 has 12 amino acids. In DNA form, the CDR3 reads TGCAGCGTTCGGACAGGGAACACTGAAGCTTTCTTT. Protein product: CSVRTGNTEAFF.

This clone was seen only a few times. This sequence joins TRBV5-5 and TRBJ2-5, with a tentative D call TRBD2 (5 bases). Trimming cost V 2 bases and J 7 bases, with 18 bases left between them. Per germline, CDR1 SGHKS and CDR2 YYEKEE (reference sequence). The CDR3 runs to 15 residues. The CDR3 DNA follows: TGTGCCAGCAGCTTCGCTGTGGAGCGGCTAGGGACCCAGTACTTC. This gives the protein CASSFAVERLGTQYF.

The chain uses TRBV10-2 and TRBJ2-2, with 11 bases identical to TRBD2. The CDR3 length is 15 residues. Losses at the gene ends were 4 bases for V and 7 bases for J; bases not matched to a gene: 5. Germline V gene lookup returns CDR1 WSHSY and CDR2 SAAADI. The CDR3 sequence: CASSVSGGADGELFF. For the CDR3, the DNA is TGCGCCAGCAGTGTTAGCGGGGGGGCGGACGGGGAGCTGTTTTTT.

This clone was seen a single time. This chain connects TRBV5-4 to TRBJ2-3, with 8 nucleotides matching TRBD2. The CDR3 contains 16 residues. Germline V lookup: CDR1 SGHNT, CDR2 YYREEE (reference sequence). Unmatched junction bases numbered 8, after V lost 0 bases and J lost 5 bases. The CDR3 sequence is CASSLAPGGPGDTQYF. The CDR3 DNA follows: TGTGCCAGCAGCTTGGCTCCGGGAGGGCCGGGAGATACGCAGTATTTT.

The V call is TRBV28, the J call TRBJ2-5; 7 nucleotides agree with TRBD2. CDR3 length: 13 residues. Per germline, CDR1 MDHEN and CDR2 SYDVKM. Trimming cost V 8 bases and J 5 bases; bases outside gene matches: 8. CDR3: CASLGRAWETQYF. CDR3 coding DNA: TGTGCCAGCTTGGGGAGGGCTTGGGAGACCCAGTACTTC.

This clone showed up just a few times. V gene TRBV18 combines with J gene TRBJ1-3; no clear D. With 2 bases removed from V and 4 bases from J, the gap between germline ends came to 12 bases. The CDR3 runs to 15 residues. Germline V gene sequence: CDR1 KGHSH, CDR2 LQKENI. CDR3 protein: CASSPDLAGGNTIYF. In nucleotides, the CDR3 is TGTGCCAGCTCACCAGATCTGGCAGGAGGAAACACCATATATTTT.

The chain combines TRBV11-2 with TRBJ1-4; no firm D call. V dropped 4 bases and J dropped 11 bases, with 14 bases sitting between them. The CDR3 loop spans 13 amino acids. Germline V gives CDR1 SGHAT, CDR2 FQNNGV. This CDR3 is CASSSGEGLKLFF. CDR3 nucleotide sequence: TGTGCCAGCAGCTCGGGTGAGGGTTTGAAACTGTTTTTT.

The V gene is TRBV30, the J gene TRBJ2-6; D gene ambiguous. The V gene lost 0 bases and the J gene lost 2 bases, with 8 bases spanning the gap. CDR3 length: 15 amino acids. Per the germline V gene, CDR1 is GTSNPN and CDR2 is SVGIG (reference sequence). The CDR3 bases are TGTGCCTGGAGTGTAAAGCCCACTGGGGCCAACGTCCTGACTTTC. Encoded protein: CAWSVKPTGANVLTF.

The chain employs TRBV29-1 and TRBJ2-3; 7 bases line up with TRBD2. Germline loops: CDR1 SQVTM, CDR2 ANQGSEA. This CDR3 region has 15 residues. After removal of 5 bases from V and 2 bases from J, the junction contained 10 bases not matched to a gene. CDR3: CSVRRASGITDTQYF. DNA of the CDR3: TGCAGCGTTCGTAGGGCTAGCGGCATCACAGATACGCAGTATTTT.

The CDR3 DNA sequence: TGTGCCAGTAGAAGCCAAACTAGCGGGAATGGAGATACGCAGTATTTT. The encoded protein is CASRSQTSGNGDTQYF. The rearrangement uses TRBV19 and TRBJ2-3; 10 nucleotides align to TRBD2. Germline V gives CDR1 LNHDA, CDR2 SQIVND (reference sequence). V shed 6 bases and J 5 bases; nucleotides not matched to a gene: 11. This CDR3 has 16 amino acids.

The chain combines TRBV10-3 with TRBJ2-7, with TRBD2 as a possible D gene (5 bases). V was shortened by 11 bases and J by 6 bases, with 14 bases between the two germline ends. The germline V gene has CDR1 ENHRY and CDR2 SYGVKD. The CDR3 is 11 amino acids. The CDR3 sequence is CAANSAGEQYF. CDR3 in DNA: TGTGCCGCCAACTCGGCGGGCGAGCAGTACTTC.